The present entry profiles one T cell receptor (beta chain) with its context. This record comes from a study of blood T cell repertoires in COVID-19. CDR1 KGHSH and CDR2 LQKENI come from the germline V gene. Trimming took off 3 bases at V and 0 bases at J, with 8 bases between the two ends. CDR3 length equals 15 residues. The protocol was immunoSEQ multiplex PCR, while the TCRdb copy is restricted to in-frame clones and leaves out a portion. This table holds tens of thousands of clones, 88% found once. V gene TRBV18 combines with J gene TRBJ2-2; D may be TRBD1 (6 bases). This TCR derives from a human donor with active COVID-19. The donor label of this sample is uncertain. The specimen was peripheral blood. This CDR3 reads CASSPGTTNTGELFF. The CDR3 DNA is TGTGCCAGCTCACCCGGGACAACGAACACCGGGGAGCTGTTTTTT. Variable domain in full (rest from reference TRBV18 and TRBJ2-2): NAGVMQNPRHLVRRRGQEARLRCSPMKGHSHVYWYRQLPEEGLKFMVYLQKENIIDESGMPKERFSAEFPKEGPSILRIQQVVRGDSAAYFCASSPGTTNTGELFFGEGSRLTVL.